This TCR beta chain stems from a study of tumor-infiltrating lymphocytes in glioblastoma multiforme. Germline V CDR1 and CDR2: SQVTM, ANQGSEA. After removal of 4 bases from V and 0 bases from J, the junction contained 7 bases not matched to a gene. This CDR3 spans 16 amino acids. Three nested ARM-PCR rounds with V-beta and C-beta primers built TCRB libraries. Input was roughly 0.46 ug total RNA, reverse-transcribed with a C-beta primer. Unique molecular identifiers were not described for the libraries. From the multiplex PCR reads, TCRdb called clonotypes with MiXCR, one entry per CDR3 protein. Altogether 12,000 to 15,000 distinct CDR3 sequences are present, around 70% being singletons, with the ten largest covering 30% to 45%. With regard to this clonotype: Its antigen is not known.

General study results and limits: Clone frequencies may be distorted by unequal TCR transcripts per cell. T cells were not sorted into functional subsets.

The rearrangement uses TRBV29-1 and TRBJ2-2; 8 bases map to TRBD2. The sample comprised brain tumor tissue. The clonotype comes from a male donor with glioblastoma. CDR3: CSVGTSRGANTGELFF. CDR3 DNA sequence: TGCAGCGTTGGGACTAGCCGGGGAGCGAACACCGGGGAGCTGTTTTTT.